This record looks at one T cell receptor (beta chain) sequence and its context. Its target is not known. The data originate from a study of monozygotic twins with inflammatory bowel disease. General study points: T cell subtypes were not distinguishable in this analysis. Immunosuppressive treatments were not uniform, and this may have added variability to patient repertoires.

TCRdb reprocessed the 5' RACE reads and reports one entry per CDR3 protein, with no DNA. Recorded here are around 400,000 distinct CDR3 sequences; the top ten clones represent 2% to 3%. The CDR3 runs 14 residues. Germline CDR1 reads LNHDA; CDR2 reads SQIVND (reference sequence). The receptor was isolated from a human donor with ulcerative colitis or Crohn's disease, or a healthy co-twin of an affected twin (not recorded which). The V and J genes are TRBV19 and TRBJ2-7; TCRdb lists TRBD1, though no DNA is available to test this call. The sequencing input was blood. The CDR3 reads CASSIKGAVYEQYF.